This T cell receptor (beta chain) was sequenced during a study of identical twins. Findings of the study overall: For cord blood, abundant beta clonotypes had fewer insertions, unlike memory repertoires, which showed none.

TCRdb processed the 5' RACE reads anew with MiXCR; each CDR3 protein has one entry. The table lists 400,000 to 550,000 distinct CDR3 sequences, around 20% of them singletons. For this clonotype: Antigen specificity is unknown.

V was clipped by 1 base and J by 7 bases, with 13 bases between them. The CDR3 is 14 residues long. The data were also submitted as part of a second study, on T cells expressing NK-cell markers. That study reports: In several experiments, sorting was confined to alpha-beta TCR T cells through use of an anti-gamma-delta TCR antibody.

V gene TRBV12-3 or TRBV12-4 combines with J gene TRBJ2-5; tentative D call: TRBD2 (6 bases). The receptor comes from a woman younger than 30 in good health. The sample was CD4+ T cells sorted from blood. The chain's CDR3 is CASSLGRGRGTQYF. The DNA for the CDR3 is TGTGCCAGCAGTTTAGGGCGGGGACGAGGGACCCAGTACTTC.